This TCR beta chain appears in the sequencing data of a study of blood T cell repertoires in COVID-19. The wider study: Whether acute or convalescent, the COVID-19 samples came from the United States, Italy and Spain. Sample material is recorded as cDNA or gDNA derived from T cells, B-cell-depleted T cells, or PBMCs.

Between the trimmed V and J ends, which lost 5 bases and 0 bases, there was a span of 10 bases. Germline CDR1 reads MDHEN; CDR2 reads SYDVKM. The CDR3 length is 14 residues. How the authors handled the data: Counts of nucleated cells, estimated from reference gene primer amplification, were obtained. Repertoires were generated with immunoSEQ multiplex PCR, while TCRdb's copy carries only in-frame clones and drops some. From that table come the V and J calls and clone size; the DNA was used to work out D and trimming. The sample comprises about 160,000 clones, about 87% of which are singletons, and roughly 4% rests with the top ten.

This TCR came from a woman aged 60-70 years who had recovered from COVID-19. What was sequenced was peripheral blood. The chain couples TRBV28 to TRBJ1-1, with no clear D. Here the CDR3 reads CASSIPSMNTEAFF. The CDR3 bases are TGTGCCAGCAGTATTCCATCCATGAACACTGAAGCTTTCTTT.